This TCR beta chain came from a study of immune evolution from preneoplasia to lung adenocarcinoma. Study findings and constraints: From normal lung to invasive adenocarcinoma, top clone frequencies appeared to decrease. Later-stage lesions appeared to have more T cells, more diversity, less clonality.

V lost 2 bases, J lost 6 bases, and 8 bases lay in between. The CDR3 sequence is 13 residues long. The V gene's germline CDR1 is SGHTA and CDR2 FQGTGA. Worth noting for this clone: Its antigen remains unknown.

The table came from immunoSEQ multiplex PCR; TCRdb's copy has only in-frame clones and leaves some out. In the table there are several thousand clones, around 68% of which are singletons. Patient tissue came from resections in Japan or China, 2014–2017. Source material: FFPE adjacent normal lung tissue. The clonotype originates from a person aged 55-79 years with lung adenocarcinoma. J is TRBJ2-1 and V is TRBV7-3; D unresolved. As DNA, the CDR3 is TGTGCCAGCAGCTTAGCCCCCGTCAATGAGCAGTTCTTC. Its translation: CASSLAPVNEQFF.